Presented here are 9 T cell receptor beta chains from one specimen sequenced in a study of T cell responses to AZD1222 COVID-19 vaccine. The repertoire was sequenced with immunoSEQ multiplex PCR; TCRdb's copy has only in-frame clones and lacks some. Of some 110,000 clones in the sample, about 81% were seen once. The sequences come from peripheral blood, collected on day 0 of AZD1222 vaccination. The receptors here all came from an adult in good health.

The CDR3 loop reads CSVRRVLNTEAFF. For the CDR3, the DNA is TGCAGCGTTCGACGGGTACTGAACACTGAAGCTTTCTTT. The V and J genes are TRBV29-1 and TRBJ1-1; D uncertain. This CDR3 is built from 13 residues. Between the trimmed V and J ends, which lost 5 bases and 0 bases, there was a span of 10 bases. CDR1 SQVTM and CDR2 ANQGSEA come from the germline V gene.

The chain carries TRBV18 and TRBJ2-2, with no clear D. V was pared by 4 bases and J by 5 bases, with 5 bases between. The CDR3 extends over 12 amino acids. Germline-derived CDR1 and CDR2 are KGHSH and LQKENI. CDR3 loop: CASSRWTGELFF. In nucleotides, the CDR3 is TGTGCCAGCTCACGGTGGACCGGGGAGCTGTTTTTT.

DNA of the CDR3: TGCGCCAGCAGCTGGTTAGCAGGGCCCTACAATGAGCAGTTCTTC. It encodes CASSWLAGPYNEQFF. The chain combines TRBV5-1 with TRBJ2-1, with a possible D match to TRBD1 (5 bases). Germline assignment: CDR1 SGHRS and CDR2 YFSETQ. The CDR3 is 15 amino acids. Between the trimmed V and J ends, which lost 3 bases and 2 bases, there was a span of 12 bases.

This rearrangement joins TRBV4-2 to TRBJ1-3; D is ambiguous. The CDR3 runs 16 residues. From germline, CDR1 is LGHNA and CDR2 YNFKEQ. The V end was cut by 4 bases, the J end by 4 bases, with 17 bases between. The CDR3 region has the DNA TGTGCCAGCAGCCGATCGGAGATCGGGGTCGGAAACACCATATATTTT. Amino acid sequence: CASSRSEIGVGNTIYF.

This clone was seen ten or more times. V and J are TRBV4-1 and TRBJ2-7; D ambiguous. The CDR3 consists of 16 residues. Germline lookup yields CDR1 MGHRA and CDR2 YSYEKL. V lost 4 bases to trimming and J lost 0 bases, with 16 bases between them. Written as DNA, the CDR3 is TGCGCCAGCAGCCCAGAATTATTCTGGGGCTCCTACGAGCAGTACTTC. Its translation: CASSPELFWGSYEQYF.

The J gene is TRBJ1-1, the V gene TRBV10-2; D is undetermined. This CDR3 has 11 residues. Germline V gives CDR1 WSHSY, CDR2 SAAADI. The V end lost 6 bases, the J end lost 3 bases, and 5 bases lay between the germline ends. The CDR3 nucleotides are TGCGCCAGCAGACAGTACACTGAAGCTTTCTTT. Amino acid sequence: CASRQYTEAFF.

This clone was counted between two and nine times. The chain has TRBV7-2 and TRBJ1-5; perhaps TRBD1 as D (5 bases). The germline V gene encodes CDR1 SGHTA and CDR2 FQGNSA. Trimming left V 2 bases short and J 2 bases short, with 10 bases between. This CDR3 spans 15 amino acids. DNA for the CDR3: TGTGCCAGCAGCTTAAGGGGTGGGGGCAATCAGCCCCAGCATTTT. This sequence encodes CASSLRGGGNQPQHF.

The chain has TRBV24-1 and TRBJ2-3, with no clear D. Germline CDR1 reads KGHDR; CDR2 reads SFDVKD. The CDR3 has 13 residues. Trimming took off 3 bases at V and 9 bases at J, with 12 bases between the two ends. CDR3 loop: CATSDRAPRTQYF. The CDR3 nucleotides are TGTGCCACCAGTGATAGGGCCCCCCGAACGCAGTATTTT.

The chain has TRBV6-1 and TRBJ2-7; 11 bases agree with TRBD2. Trimming removed 3 bases from V and 1 base from J; junction bases left unmatched: 2. Germline values: CDR1 MNHNS, CDR2 SASEGT. This CDR3 contains 15 residues. Here the CDR3 reads CASSEASGGSYEQYF. The CDR3 bases are TGTGCCAGCAGTGAGGCTAGCGGGGGGTCCTACGAGCAGTACTTC.